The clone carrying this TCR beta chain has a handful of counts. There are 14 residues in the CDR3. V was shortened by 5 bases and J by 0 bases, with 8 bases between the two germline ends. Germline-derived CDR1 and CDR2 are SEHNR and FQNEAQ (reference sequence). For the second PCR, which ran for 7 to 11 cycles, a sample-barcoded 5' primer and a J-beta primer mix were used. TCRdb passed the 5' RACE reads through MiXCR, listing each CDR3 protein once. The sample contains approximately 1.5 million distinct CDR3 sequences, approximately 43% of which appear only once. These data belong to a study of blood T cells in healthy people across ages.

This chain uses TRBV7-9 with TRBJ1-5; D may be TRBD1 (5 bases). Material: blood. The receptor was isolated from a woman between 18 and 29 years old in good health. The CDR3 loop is CASSQDSSNQPQHF. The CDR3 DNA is TGTGCCAGCAGCCAAGACAGTAGCAATCAGCCCCAGCATTTT.